The clone carrying this T cell receptor (beta chain) was detected a few times. TCR beta CDR3 region amplification was performed from RNA transcripts. With the HTBI primer set, the TCR CDR3 went through a first round of RT-PCR. Each CDR3 protein gets one entry after TCRdb re-called the multiplex PCR reads with MiXCR. The data contain some 500,000 distinct CDR3 sequences, about 24% of them singletons. CDR1 is MNHNS, CDR2 SASEGT, per germline. V gave up 8 bases and J gave up 3 bases, with 10 bases separating them. The CDR3 contains 12 residues. These data come from a study of T cells in Graves' hyperthyroidism and ophthalmopathy.

V is TRBV6-1 and J is TRBJ1-1; D remains unclear. This receptor was obtained from a woman aged 30 to 39 with Graves' ophthalmopathy. The sample taken for sequencing was blood. The CDR3 loop is CASWTDYTEAFF. CDR3 nucleotides: TGTGCCAGCTGGACGGACTACACTGAAGCTTTCTTT.